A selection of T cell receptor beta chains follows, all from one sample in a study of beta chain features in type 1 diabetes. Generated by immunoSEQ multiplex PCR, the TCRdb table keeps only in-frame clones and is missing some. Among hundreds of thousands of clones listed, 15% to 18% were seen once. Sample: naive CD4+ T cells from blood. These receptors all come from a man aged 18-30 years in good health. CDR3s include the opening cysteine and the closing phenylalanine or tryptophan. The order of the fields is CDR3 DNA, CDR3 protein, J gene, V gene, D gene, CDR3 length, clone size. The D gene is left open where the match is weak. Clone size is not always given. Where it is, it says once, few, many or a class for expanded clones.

CDR3 DNA: TGTGCCAGCAGGACAGGGGTTGGTGGAAACACCATATATTTT
CDR3 protein: CASRTGVGGNTIYF
J gene: TRBJ1-3
V gene: TRBV28
D gene: TRBD1
CDR3 length: 14
clone size: NA

CDR3 DNA: TGTGCCAGCAGCCCATTTTATAGGGGCACTGAAGCTTTCTTT
CDR3 protein: CASSPFYRGTEAFF
J gene: TRBJ1-1
V gene: TRBV7-2
D gene: NA
CDR3 length: 14
clone size: few

CDR3 DNA: TGCAGTGCTATAGAAGGACAGGGCTACACCTTC
CDR3 protein: CSAIEGQGYTF
J gene: TRBJ1-2
V gene: TRBV20-1
D gene: NA
CDR3 length: 11
clone size: NA

CDR3 DNA: TGTGCCAGCAGTAAAACCTACGAGCAGTACTTC
CDR3 protein: CASSKTYEQYF
J gene: TRBJ2-7
V gene: TRBV27
D gene: NA
CDR3 length: 11
clone size: few

CDR3 DNA: TGTGCCTCCCCAGCGGGCTGGAGCTCCTACAATGAGCAGTTCTTC
CDR3 protein: CASPAGWSSYNEQFF
J gene: TRBJ2-1
V gene: TRBV4-2
D gene: NA
CDR3 length: 15
clone size: few

CDR3 DNA: TGCGCCAGCAGCTCCTTTTACACCGGGGAGCTGTTTTTT
CDR3 protein: CASSSFYTGELFF
J gene: TRBJ2-2
V gene: TRBV5-1
D gene: NA
CDR3 length: 13
clone size: few

CDR3 DNA: TGTGCCAGCAGCCAAGATTACAGGGATGAGCCCCAGCATTTT
CDR3 protein: CASSQDYRDEPQHF
J gene: TRBJ1-5
V gene: TRBV4-2
D gene: NA
CDR3 length: 14
clone size: few

CDR3 DNA: TGCGCCAGCAGCCAGACTAGCGGGGGCGACAAAGCCAAAAACATTCAGTACTTC
CDR3 protein: CASSQTSGGDKAKNIQYF
J gene: TRBJ2-4
V gene: TRBV4-1
D gene: TRBD2
CDR3 length: 18
clone size: NA

CDR3 DNA: TGCGCCAGCAGCCAAGACCCCGCAGGGACAAGATTCGAGCAGTACTTC
CDR3 protein: CASSQDPAGTRFEQYF
J gene: TRBJ2-7
V gene: TRBV4-1
D gene: NA
CDR3 length: 16
clone size: NA

CDR3 DNA: TGTGCCAGCAGTTACGGGACAGGGGGCTCCGAGCAGTACTTC
CDR3 protein: CASSYGTGGSEQYF
J gene: TRBJ2-7
V gene: TRBV6-6
D gene: TRBD1
CDR3 length: 14
clone size: NA

CDR3 DNA: TGTGCCAGCTCCGACAGCACGCCGAGCTCCTACAATGAGCAGTTCTTC
CDR3 protein: CASSDSTPSSYNEQFF
J gene: TRBJ2-1
V gene: TRBV18
D gene: NA
CDR3 length: 16
clone size: few

CDR3 DNA: TGTGCCAGCAGCCGACTCGACAGGGAAGGCTATGGCTACACCTTC
CDR3 protein: CASSRLDREGYGYTF
J gene: TRBJ1-2
V gene: TRBV7-2
D gene: TRBD1
CDR3 length: 15
clone size: NA

CDR3 DNA: TGCAGCGTTGAAACTAGCGGGGGGACTTACAATGAGCAGTTCTTC
CDR3 protein: CSVETSGGTYNEQFF
J gene: TRBJ2-1
V gene: TRBV29-1
D gene: TRBD2
CDR3 length: 15
clone size: NA

CDR3 DNA: TGCACCAGCAGCCAAGATAACGGAGAACGGGACTCCTACGAGCAGTACTTC
CDR3 protein: CTSSQDNGERDSYEQYF
J gene: TRBJ2-7
V gene: TRBV1
D gene: NA
CDR3 length: 17
clone size: NA